One sample yielded the 18 T cell receptor beta chains listed below, sequenced in a study of blood T cell repertoires in COVID-19. Clones were read by immunoSEQ multiplex PCR, and TCRdb kept only the in-frame ones, dropping some. The sample records approximately 390,000 clones, 88% being singletons. Sequenced: PBMCs or T cells enriched from blood (not recorded which). Every receptor here comes from a woman aged 40 to 49 with acute COVID-19.

This sequence joins TRBV11-3 and TRBJ2-1; possible D gene TRBD2, 5 bases. This CDR3 is 13 amino acids long. The V and J ends lost 1 base and 4 bases respectively, with 5 bases between them. Germline CDR1 SGHNT, CDR2 YENEEA. CDR3 amino acids: CASSLGGYNEQFF. CDR3 nucleotides: TGTGCCAGCAGCTTAGGCGGGTACAATGAGCAGTTCTTC.

This sequence joins TRBV12-3 or TRBV12-4 and TRBJ1-1; D remains unclear. The CDR3 covers 13 residues. The V end was cut by 6 bases, the J end by 0 bases, with 8 bases between. The CDR3 is CASREGLNTEAFF. The CDR3, as DNA: TGTGCCAGCAGGGAGGGATTGAACACTGAAGCTTTCTTT.

The chain joins TRBV5-1 to TRBJ1-4, with 7 bases identical to TRBD1. Germline CDR1 is SGHRS and CDR2 is YFSETQ. The CDR3 extends over 17 amino acids. Losses at the gene ends were 3 bases for V and 4 bases for J; bases not matched to a gene: 12. CDR3 sequence (DNA): TGCGCCAGCAGCTGGGACAGTTCGATGAGTCTTAATGAAAAACTGTTTTTT. This codes for CASSWDSSMSLNEKLFF.

In DNA, the CDR3 is TGTGCCAGCAGTCCGGGACAGGGCTCCTATGGCTACACCTTC. Protein: CASSPGQGSYGYTF. This chain connects TRBV6-5 to TRBJ1-2; 9 bases align to TRBD1. The V segment lost 5 bases and the J segment 4 bases; nucleotides outside the gene matches: 5. Germline V gene data show CDR1 as MNHEY and CDR2 as SVGAGI. The CDR3 sequence is 14 residues long.

The chain joins TRBV11-2 to TRBJ2-7; no clear D. CDR1 is SGHAT and CDR2 is FQNNGV in the germline V gene. This CDR3 region has 12 residues. With 5 bases removed from V and 6 bases from J, the gap between germline ends came to 11 bases. Here the CDR3 reads CASSPGPGEQYF. The CDR3 bases are TGTGCCAGCAGCCCCGGTCCGGGCGAGCAGTACTTC.

V gene TRBV24-1 combines with J gene TRBJ2-2; D gene unclear. Germline loops: CDR1 KGHDR, CDR2 SFDVKD. There are 13 residues in the CDR3. With 5 bases removed from V and 5 bases from J, the gap between germline ends came to 8 bases. The CDR3 reads CATSARSTGELFF. CDR3 DNA sequence: TGTGCCACCAGTGCCCGGTCGACCGGGGAGCTGTTTTTT.

The rearrangement joins TRBV6-5 to TRBJ2-1; 7 nucleotides line up with TRBD1. The V and J ends lost 7 bases and 8 bases, in that order; junction bases with no gene match: 11. This CDR3 is built from 14 residues. The germline V gene encodes CDR1 MNHEY and CDR2 SVGAGI. The CDR3 DNA is TGTGCCAGCAAACTACGTCAGGGGGTCTATGAGCAGTTCTTC. It encodes CASKLRQGVYEQFF.

About this clone itself: The same CDR3 arises from other DNA sequences in this sample as well. This chain connects TRBV7-9 to TRBJ1-2, with D possibly being TRBD1 (5 bases). Trimming shortened V by 5 bases and J by 4 bases, and 11 bases separated the two germline ends. CDR1 SEHNR and CDR2 FQNEAQ come from the germline V gene (reference sequence). This CDR3 region has 13 residues. CDR3 sequence (DNA): TGTGCCAGCAGCGAGCAGGGCGGCTATGGCTACACCTTC. Protein sequence: CASSEQGGYGYTF.

The gene calls are TRBV2 and TRBJ2-3, with TRBD1 matching over 7 bases. This CDR3 has 16 residues. Germline values: CDR1 SNHLY, CDR2 FYNNEI. After removal of 6 bases from V and 0 bases from J, the junction contained 9 bases not matched to a gene. In DNA, the CDR3 is TGTGCCAGCAGGGATACAGGGGATTCTAGCACAGATACGCAGTATTTT. It encodes CASRDTGDSSTDTQYF.

The chain carries TRBV27 and TRBJ1-3; the D gene is possibly TRBD1 (6 bases). The CDR3 is 15 residues long. V dropped 4 bases and J dropped 0 bases, with 10 bases sitting between them. Germline assignment: CDR1 MNHEY and CDR2 SMNVEV (reference sequence). The CDR3 nucleotides are TGTGCCAGCAGTTCACAGGGTTTCTCTGGAAACACCATATATTTT. Amino acids: CASSSQGFSGNTIYF.

A note on this clone: One end of the junction is discordant with germline, which a read error may explain. The same CDR3 is also encoded by other DNA sequences in this sample. V and J are TRBV7-2 and TRBJ1-5, with unresolved D. The germline gives CDR1 SGHTA, CDR2 FQGNSA. The CDR3 runs to 15 residues. This chain's CDR3 is CASSLAAGSNQPQHF. Written as DNA, the CDR3 is TGTGCCAGCAGCCTAGCAGCCGGTAGCAATCAGCCCCAGCATTTT.

The CDR3 DNA reads TGTGCCAGCAGCCTGCCCCCGGGACAGCACCGATTAAGCTCCTACGAGCAGTACTTC. This translates into CASSLPPGQHRLSSYEQYF. The chain couples TRBV11-2 to TRBJ2-7; 7 positions match TRBD1. V was pared by 5 bases and J by 0 bases, with 19 bases of the junction left unmatched. The CDR3 runs 19 residues. Germline-derived CDR1 and CDR2 are SGHAT and FQNNGV.

This chain uses TRBV18 with TRBJ1-1; D is unresolved. CDR3 length equals 15 residues. CDR1 is KGHSH and CDR2 is LQKENI in the germline V gene. V lost 6 bases to trimming and J lost 0 bases, with 14 bases between them. In DNA form, the CDR3 reads TGTGCCAGCTCCACCACTACCAGACTGAACACTGAAGCTTTCTTT. Amino acid sequence: CASSTTTRLNTEAFF.

The chain employs TRBV11-2 and TRBJ2-2; 9 positions agree with TRBD1. The ends lost 5 bases at V and 0 bases at J; junction bases unmatched: 4. The CDR3 is made up of 16 amino acids. Germline assignment: CDR1 SGHAT and CDR2 FQNNGV. The CDR3 here is CASSKRTGANTGELFF. The CDR3 DNA reads as TGTGCCAGCAGCAAACGGACAGGGGCGAACACCGGGGAGCTGTTTTTT.

Notes on this clone: This sample includes further DNA sequences coding for the same CDR3. V usage is TRBV6-5 and J usage is TRBJ1-6, with 7 bases identical to TRBD1. CDR1 MNHEY and CDR2 SVGAGI come from the germline V gene. CDR3 length: 14 residues. V shed 6 bases and J 6 bases; nucleotides not matched to a gene: 5. The CDR3 here is CASSRDSGNSPLHF. DNA of the CDR3: TGTGCCAGCAGCCGGGACAGCGGTAATTCACCCCTCCACTTT.

This clone was seen just once. The chain has TRBV6-1 and TRBJ1-5, with 9 bases fitting TRBD1. The germline CDR1 and CDR2 sequences are MNHNS and SASEGT. CDR3 size: 16 residues. V lost 2 bases and J lost 5; bases outside the gene matches: 7. CDR3 sequence reads: CASSENPGQGYQPQHF. CDR3 sequence (DNA): TGTGCCAGCAGTGAAAATCCGGGACAGGGCTATCAGCCCCAGCATTTT.

The chain carries TRBV5-6 and TRBJ2-1; D is unclear. The ends were cut back, 0 bases at V and 4 bases at J, with 8 bases in the middle. The CDR3 has 14 amino acids. Germline loops: CDR1 SGHDT, CDR2 YYEEEE. DNA for the CDR3: TGTGCCAGCAGCTTGGGTCTAGGTTACAATGAGCAGTTCTTC. The encoded protein is CASSLGLGYNEQFF.

This clone was seen a few times. The genes are TRBV5-4 and TRBJ1-2; 7 nucleotides match TRBD1. With 7 bases clipped from V and 1 base from J, the junction kept 10 bases outside the gene matches. The germline CDR1 and CDR2 sequences are SGHNT and YYREEE (reference sequence). The CDR3 covers 15 residues. Here the CDR3 reads CASADSGQNNYGYTF. The CDR3 DNA reads as TGTGCCAGCGCGGACTCGGGACAGAATAACTATGGCTACACCTTC. Full variable domain (outside the CDR3, taken from reference TRBV5-4 and TRBJ1-2): ETGVTQSPTHLIKTRGQQVTLRCSSQSGHNTVSWYQQALGQGPQFIFQYYREEENGRGNFPPRFSGLQFPNYSSELNVNALELDDSALYLCASADSGQNNYGYTFGSGTRLTVV.